A single sample is the source of the 21 T cell receptor beta chains below, sequenced in a study of beta chain features in type 1 diabetes. Study-level results: For Type 1 diabetes patients, all four CD4+ subsets carried TCRB CDR3s that were moderately but significantly shorter.

The isolated RNA, all of it, was reverse transcribed, so expressed TCRB transcripts were what got sequenced. Method: immunoSEQ multiplex PCR; TCRdb's copy keeps in-frame clones and lacks some. The repertoire has about 280,000 clones, 15% of them found once; the top ten carry less than 0.02%. No antigen has been identified for these receptors. Sequencing input: naive CD4+ T cells from blood. The origin of the receptors is a man younger than 30 with type 1 diabetes.

CDR3 residues: CASSSTGTSGGVYEQYF. The CDR3, as DNA: TGTGCCAGCAGTTCAACCGGGACTAGCGGGGGGGTCTACGAGCAGTACTTC. The chain is built from TRBV28 and TRBJ2-7; 16 positions match TRBD2. The CDR3 is 17 amino acids. The junction had 6 bases not matched to a gene; V was cut back by 4 bases and J by 3 bases. The V gene's germline CDR1 is MDHEN and CDR2 SYDVKM.

This clone turned up a few times. The V call is TRBV7-2, the J call TRBJ2-3, with 9 bases lining up with TRBD2. The V gene's germline CDR1 is SGHTA and CDR2 FQGNSA. With V trimmed by 2 bases and J by 0 bases, 3 bases remained unmatched. The CDR3 consists of 16 residues. The CDR3 here is CASSLRAGGSTDTQYF. In DNA, the CDR3 is TGTGCCAGCAGCTTAAGAGCGGGAGGAAGCACAGATACGCAGTATTTT.

The CDR3 bases are TGCGCCAGCAGTCAGATGGTTGTGGGGACACCCGGGCAAGAGACCCAGTACTTC. Translating it yields CASSQMVVGTPGQETQYF. The J gene is TRBJ2-5, the V gene TRBV23-1, with D tentatively TRBD1 (6 bases). TRBV23-1 is labeled an ORF, and its function is uncertain. V was pared by 3 bases and J by 2 bases, with 22 bases between. This CDR3 region has 18 residues.

The rearrangement joins TRBV5-6 to TRBJ2-1; 11 positions agree with TRBD2. From germline, CDR1 is SGHDT and CDR2 YYEEEE. The V gene end was trimmed by 2 bases and the J gene end by 5 bases; junction bases not matched to a gene: 3. The CDR3 is made up of 15 amino acids. The CDR3 protein is CASSFLAGGNNEQFF. Here the CDR3 DNA reads TGTGCCAGCAGCTTCCTAGCGGGAGGAAACAATGAGCAGTTCTTC.

In nucleotides, the CDR3 is TGTGCCAGCAGCTTAGGCCGGGACAGGGGGCATGGCTACACCTTC. Translation: CASSLGRDRGHGYTF. The chain uses TRBV7-6 and TRBJ1-2; 12 nucleotides match TRBD1. J gave up 6 bases and V 1 base, and 3 bases lay outside the gene matches. Germline loops: CDR1 SGHVS, CDR2 FNYEAQ. This CDR3 is built from 15 residues.

V gene TRBV6-5 combines with J gene TRBJ2-7; 11 bases are shared with TRBD1. V trimming: 6 bases; J trimming: 0 bases; junction bases outside the gene matches: 4. Germline assignment: CDR1 MNHEY and CDR2 SVGAGI. This CDR3 has 15 amino acids. CDR3 DNA: TGTGCCAGCAGCCTGGACAGGGGGCTCTCCTACGAGCAGTACTTC. Translation gives CASSLDRGLSYEQYF.

This chain connects TRBV28 to TRBJ2-5; D may be TRBD1 (6 bases). V was trimmed by 5 bases and J by 3 bases, leaving 16 bases between them. Per germline, CDR1 MDHEN and CDR2 SYDVKM. There are 15 residues in the CDR3. CDR3 in DNA: TGTGCCAGCAGTCTCTCAGGGGCCGGGGAAGAGACCCAGTACTTC. Encoded protein: CASSLSGAGEETQYF.

This clone has more than one count but fewer than ten. CDR3 sequence reads: CASSVGLDTDTQYF. The CDR3 region has the DNA TGTGCCAGCAGCGTAGGTCTAGACACAGATACGCAGTATTTT. This chain links TRBV9 with TRBJ2-3; D not certain. CDR1 and CDR2 (germline): SGDLS, YYNGEE. This CDR3 has 14 amino acids. V was shortened by 0 bases and J by 2 bases, with 7 bases between the two germline ends. Based on the CDR3 plus reference TRBV9 and TRBJ2-3, the full variable domain is DSGVTQTPKHLITATGQRVTLRCSPRSGDLSVYWYQQSLDQGLQFLIQYYNGEERAKGNILERFSAQQFPDLHSELNLSSLELGDSALYFCASSVGLDTDTQYFGPGTRLTVL.

The V gene is TRBV18, the J gene TRBJ2-7, with a possible D match to TRBD2 (6 bases). V lost 2 bases and J 2 bases, leaving 16 bases between the germline ends. Germline V CDR1 and CDR2: KGHSH, LQKENI. The CDR3 contains 16 residues. The CDR3 nucleotides are TGTGCCAGCTCACCAGGATGGCGGGGTTTCACCTACGAGCAGTACTTC. Its protein is CASSPGWRGFTYEQYF.

The rearrangement joins TRBV7-9 to TRBJ2-1; 8 bases fit TRBD2. Looked up from germline, CDR1 is SEHNR and CDR2 is FQNEAQ (reference sequence). Unmatched junction bases numbered 7, after V lost 7 bases and J lost 2 bases. The CDR3 contains 15 residues. CDR3 in amino acids: CASIPQAGAYNEQFF. The CDR3 bases are TGTGCCAGCATCCCCCAAGCGGGGGCCTACAATGAGCAGTTCTTC.

The genes are TRBV6-4 and TRBJ2-1; possibly TRBD1 for D (7 bases). CDR1 MRHNA and CDR2 SNTAGT come from the germline V gene. Trimming removed 6 bases from V and 4 bases from J, with 13 bases in between. This CDR3 is 14 amino acids long. The CDR3 sequence is CASRKGGQYNEQFF. CDR3 nucleotides: TGTGCCAGCAGGAAGGGGGGACAGTACAATGAGCAGTTCTTC.

This chain connects TRBV9 to TRBJ2-1; 9 positions agree with TRBD2. Germline CDR1 and CDR2: SGDLS and YYNGEE. The CDR3 has 14 residues. V was pared by 0 bases and J by 9 bases, with 4 bases of the junction left unmatched. CDR3: CASSVASGGLEQFF. Here the CDR3 DNA reads TGTGCCAGCAGCGTAGCCAGCGGGGGGCTTGAGCAGTTCTTC.

In this sample, this clone turned up a few times. The chain links TRBV29-1 to TRBJ2-1; 7 bases match TRBD1. This CDR3 region has 15 residues. Losses at the gene ends were 5 bases for V and 7 bases for J; bases not matched to a gene: 14. Germline CDR1 reads SQVTM; CDR2 reads ANQGSEA. CDR3 sequence reads: CSVLGQSTPRNEQFF. The CDR3 coding sequence is TGCAGCGTTTTGGGACAGAGTACCCCTCGGAATGAGCAGTTCTTC.

This clone turned up a few times. The chain recombines TRBV7-9 with TRBJ2-1; TRBD1 matches at 7 bases. The CDR3 extends over 18 amino acids. The germline CDR1 and CDR2 sequences are SEHNR and FQNEAQ (reference sequence). V lost 5 bases and J lost 7; bases outside the gene matches: 20. The CDR3 region is CASSRRGGRDVSWNEQFF. The CDR3 DNA is TGTGCCAGCAGCCGGAGAGGGGGCAGGGATGTTTCATGGAATGAGCAGTTCTTC.

The chain carries TRBV27 and TRBJ1-1; a weak D match, TRBD1 (5 bases). The V end lost 5 bases, the J end lost 6 bases, and 13 bases lay between the germline ends. The V gene's germline CDR1 is MNHEY and CDR2 SMNVEV (reference sequence). The CDR3 is 13 amino acids. CDR3 amino acids: CASSTPGGSEAFF. The CDR3 DNA is TGTGCCAGCAGTACGCCTGGGGGGTCTGAAGCTTTCTTT.

A few counts support this clone. The V and J genes are TRBV9 and TRBJ2-3; TRBD1 matches at 7 bases. The junction had 5 bases not matched to a gene; V was cut back by 2 bases and J by 2 bases. In germline, CDR1 is SGDLS, CDR2 YYNGEE. CDR3 length equals 15 residues. CDR3 bases: TGTGCCAGCAGCGTTCGACAGGGAGACACAGATACGCAGTATTTT. Encoded protein: CASSVRQGDTDTQYF. The full variable domain, completed using reference TRBV9 and TRBJ2-3, is DSGVTQTPKHLITATGQRVTLRCSPRSGDLSVYWYQQSLDQGLQFLIQYYNGEERAKGNILERFSAQQFPDLHSELNLSSLELGDSALYFCASSVRQGDTDTQYFGPGTRLTVL.

A few counts support this clone. V is TRBV7-2 and J is TRBJ2-7, with D possibly TRBD1 on 6 matching bases. Looked up from germline, CDR1 is SGHTA and CDR2 is FQGNSA. This CDR3 contains 14 residues. V gave up 9 bases and J gave up 0 bases, with 15 bases separating them. Written as DNA, the CDR3 is TGTGCCAGTTCCACAGGGACGAGCTCCTACGAGCAGTACTTC. Amino acids: CASSTGTSSYEQYF.

The chain recombines TRBV6-1 with TRBJ2-5; D unclear. CDR3 length: 12 residues. Per germline, CDR1 MNHNS and CDR2 SASEGT. The V end lost 0 bases, the J end lost 4 bases, and 3 bases lay between the germline ends. The CDR3 loop reads CASSEARETQYF. CDR3 bases: TGTGCCAGCAGTGAAGCTCGAGAGACCCAGTACTTC.

This chain uses TRBV7-2 with TRBJ2-5; 10 bases are a match to TRBD2. Trimming cost V 8 bases and J 5 bases; bases outside gene matches: 11. The CDR3 extends over 15 amino acids. Germline CDR1 reads SGHTA; CDR2 reads FQGNSA. CDR3 DNA sequence: TGTGCCAGCGTTCTTGGACTAGCGGACGAGGAGACCCAGTACTTC. Protein sequence: CASVLGLADEETQYF.

V gene TRBV28 combines with J gene TRBJ2-7, with 7 bases lining up with TRBD1. J lost 2 bases, V lost 4 bases, and 5 bases had no gene match. The CDR3 consists of 14 residues. Germline V gene lookup returns CDR1 MDHEN and CDR2 SYDVKM. The CDR3 is CASSWTGKTYEQYF. The CDR3, as DNA: TGTGCCAGCAGTTGGACAGGTAAAACCTACGAGCAGTACTTC.

The chain carries TRBV5-4 and TRBJ2-2; D perhaps matches TRBD2 (6 bases). The CDR3 is 16 residues long. Trimming removed 4 bases from V and 1 base from J, with 14 bases in between. CDR1 is SGHNT and CDR2 is YYREEE in the germline V gene (reference sequence). DNA for the CDR3: TGTGCCAGCAGCCTAAAGGGACTCATGAACACCGGGGAGCTGTTTTTT. It codes for CASSLKGLMNTGELFF.